The 5 T cell receptor beta chains in this list originate from one sample, sequenced in a study of post-analysis software for immune sequencing data. Findings and caveats of the study: Controls showed lower frequencies than patients for roughly five TRBV segments, and TRBV5-6, TRBV5-1 and TRBV20-1 were among these.

Unique molecular identifiers were carried by the TCR beta cDNA libraries. Each CDR3 protein gets one entry after TCRdb re-called the PCR reads with MiXCR. The data show hundreds of thousands of distinct CDR3 sequences, approximately 30% seen once. Their antigens remain unidentified. Sequencing input: blood. These receptors all come from a girl between 10 and 17 years old with multiple sclerosis.

The J gene is TRBJ2-6, the V gene TRBV6-6, with a tentative D call TRBD1 (5 bases). Trimming removed 6 bases from V and 1 base from J, with 10 bases in between. The length of the CDR3 is 15 residues. Looked up from germline, CDR1 is MNHNY and CDR2 is SVGAGI (reference sequence). CDR3 protein: CASRDQGSGANVLTF. The CDR3 DNA is TGTGCCAGCAGAGATCAGGGTTCTGGGGCCAACGTCCTGACTTTC.

This chain links TRBV7-9 with TRBJ2-7; D remains unclear. This CDR3 is 13 amino acids long. V was shortened by 5 bases and J by 5 bases, with 13 bases between the two germline ends. The germline gives CDR1 SEHNR, CDR2 FQNEAQ (reference sequence). The CDR3 reads CASSARTADEQYF. The CDR3 DNA reads as TGTGCCAGCAGCGCGCGGACGGCGGACGAGCAGTACTTC.

The chain combines TRBV5-8 with TRBJ1-1, with a weak D call TRBD1 (5 bases). The CDR3 totals 15 residues. The germline V and J ends were trimmed by 4 bases and 2 bases, with 15 bases remaining between them. CDR1 SGHTS and CDR2 YDEGEE come from the germline V gene. The CDR3 DNA reads TGTGCCAGCAGCCGACCTCCGGGGGACAACACTGAAGCTTTCTTT. This sequence encodes CASSRPPGDNTEAFF.

This clonotype turned up a few times. The V and J genes are TRBV4-1 and TRBJ2-1; D possibly matches TRBD1 or TRBD2 (5 bases each). The CDR3 loop spans 16 amino acids. Germline CDR1 and CDR2: MGHRA and YSYEKL. The V end was cut by 1 base, the J end by 5 bases, with 15 bases between. CDR3 DNA: TGCGCCAGCAGCCAAGCTCGGGTGGGGGTCCACAATGAGCAGTTCTTC. This sequence encodes CASSQARVGVHNEQFF.

This clonotype was seen a few times. The chain employs TRBV6-1 and TRBJ2-5, with D perhaps TRBD1 (6 bases). Trimming removed 5 bases from V and 1 base from J, with 17 bases in between. The germline gives CDR1 MNHNS, CDR2 SASEGT. This CDR3 comprises 16 residues. The CDR3 DNA reads as TGTGCCAGCAGTCTACCCGTGGTAGGGGGCCAAGAGACCCAGTACTTC. Translated: CASSLPVVGGQETQYF.